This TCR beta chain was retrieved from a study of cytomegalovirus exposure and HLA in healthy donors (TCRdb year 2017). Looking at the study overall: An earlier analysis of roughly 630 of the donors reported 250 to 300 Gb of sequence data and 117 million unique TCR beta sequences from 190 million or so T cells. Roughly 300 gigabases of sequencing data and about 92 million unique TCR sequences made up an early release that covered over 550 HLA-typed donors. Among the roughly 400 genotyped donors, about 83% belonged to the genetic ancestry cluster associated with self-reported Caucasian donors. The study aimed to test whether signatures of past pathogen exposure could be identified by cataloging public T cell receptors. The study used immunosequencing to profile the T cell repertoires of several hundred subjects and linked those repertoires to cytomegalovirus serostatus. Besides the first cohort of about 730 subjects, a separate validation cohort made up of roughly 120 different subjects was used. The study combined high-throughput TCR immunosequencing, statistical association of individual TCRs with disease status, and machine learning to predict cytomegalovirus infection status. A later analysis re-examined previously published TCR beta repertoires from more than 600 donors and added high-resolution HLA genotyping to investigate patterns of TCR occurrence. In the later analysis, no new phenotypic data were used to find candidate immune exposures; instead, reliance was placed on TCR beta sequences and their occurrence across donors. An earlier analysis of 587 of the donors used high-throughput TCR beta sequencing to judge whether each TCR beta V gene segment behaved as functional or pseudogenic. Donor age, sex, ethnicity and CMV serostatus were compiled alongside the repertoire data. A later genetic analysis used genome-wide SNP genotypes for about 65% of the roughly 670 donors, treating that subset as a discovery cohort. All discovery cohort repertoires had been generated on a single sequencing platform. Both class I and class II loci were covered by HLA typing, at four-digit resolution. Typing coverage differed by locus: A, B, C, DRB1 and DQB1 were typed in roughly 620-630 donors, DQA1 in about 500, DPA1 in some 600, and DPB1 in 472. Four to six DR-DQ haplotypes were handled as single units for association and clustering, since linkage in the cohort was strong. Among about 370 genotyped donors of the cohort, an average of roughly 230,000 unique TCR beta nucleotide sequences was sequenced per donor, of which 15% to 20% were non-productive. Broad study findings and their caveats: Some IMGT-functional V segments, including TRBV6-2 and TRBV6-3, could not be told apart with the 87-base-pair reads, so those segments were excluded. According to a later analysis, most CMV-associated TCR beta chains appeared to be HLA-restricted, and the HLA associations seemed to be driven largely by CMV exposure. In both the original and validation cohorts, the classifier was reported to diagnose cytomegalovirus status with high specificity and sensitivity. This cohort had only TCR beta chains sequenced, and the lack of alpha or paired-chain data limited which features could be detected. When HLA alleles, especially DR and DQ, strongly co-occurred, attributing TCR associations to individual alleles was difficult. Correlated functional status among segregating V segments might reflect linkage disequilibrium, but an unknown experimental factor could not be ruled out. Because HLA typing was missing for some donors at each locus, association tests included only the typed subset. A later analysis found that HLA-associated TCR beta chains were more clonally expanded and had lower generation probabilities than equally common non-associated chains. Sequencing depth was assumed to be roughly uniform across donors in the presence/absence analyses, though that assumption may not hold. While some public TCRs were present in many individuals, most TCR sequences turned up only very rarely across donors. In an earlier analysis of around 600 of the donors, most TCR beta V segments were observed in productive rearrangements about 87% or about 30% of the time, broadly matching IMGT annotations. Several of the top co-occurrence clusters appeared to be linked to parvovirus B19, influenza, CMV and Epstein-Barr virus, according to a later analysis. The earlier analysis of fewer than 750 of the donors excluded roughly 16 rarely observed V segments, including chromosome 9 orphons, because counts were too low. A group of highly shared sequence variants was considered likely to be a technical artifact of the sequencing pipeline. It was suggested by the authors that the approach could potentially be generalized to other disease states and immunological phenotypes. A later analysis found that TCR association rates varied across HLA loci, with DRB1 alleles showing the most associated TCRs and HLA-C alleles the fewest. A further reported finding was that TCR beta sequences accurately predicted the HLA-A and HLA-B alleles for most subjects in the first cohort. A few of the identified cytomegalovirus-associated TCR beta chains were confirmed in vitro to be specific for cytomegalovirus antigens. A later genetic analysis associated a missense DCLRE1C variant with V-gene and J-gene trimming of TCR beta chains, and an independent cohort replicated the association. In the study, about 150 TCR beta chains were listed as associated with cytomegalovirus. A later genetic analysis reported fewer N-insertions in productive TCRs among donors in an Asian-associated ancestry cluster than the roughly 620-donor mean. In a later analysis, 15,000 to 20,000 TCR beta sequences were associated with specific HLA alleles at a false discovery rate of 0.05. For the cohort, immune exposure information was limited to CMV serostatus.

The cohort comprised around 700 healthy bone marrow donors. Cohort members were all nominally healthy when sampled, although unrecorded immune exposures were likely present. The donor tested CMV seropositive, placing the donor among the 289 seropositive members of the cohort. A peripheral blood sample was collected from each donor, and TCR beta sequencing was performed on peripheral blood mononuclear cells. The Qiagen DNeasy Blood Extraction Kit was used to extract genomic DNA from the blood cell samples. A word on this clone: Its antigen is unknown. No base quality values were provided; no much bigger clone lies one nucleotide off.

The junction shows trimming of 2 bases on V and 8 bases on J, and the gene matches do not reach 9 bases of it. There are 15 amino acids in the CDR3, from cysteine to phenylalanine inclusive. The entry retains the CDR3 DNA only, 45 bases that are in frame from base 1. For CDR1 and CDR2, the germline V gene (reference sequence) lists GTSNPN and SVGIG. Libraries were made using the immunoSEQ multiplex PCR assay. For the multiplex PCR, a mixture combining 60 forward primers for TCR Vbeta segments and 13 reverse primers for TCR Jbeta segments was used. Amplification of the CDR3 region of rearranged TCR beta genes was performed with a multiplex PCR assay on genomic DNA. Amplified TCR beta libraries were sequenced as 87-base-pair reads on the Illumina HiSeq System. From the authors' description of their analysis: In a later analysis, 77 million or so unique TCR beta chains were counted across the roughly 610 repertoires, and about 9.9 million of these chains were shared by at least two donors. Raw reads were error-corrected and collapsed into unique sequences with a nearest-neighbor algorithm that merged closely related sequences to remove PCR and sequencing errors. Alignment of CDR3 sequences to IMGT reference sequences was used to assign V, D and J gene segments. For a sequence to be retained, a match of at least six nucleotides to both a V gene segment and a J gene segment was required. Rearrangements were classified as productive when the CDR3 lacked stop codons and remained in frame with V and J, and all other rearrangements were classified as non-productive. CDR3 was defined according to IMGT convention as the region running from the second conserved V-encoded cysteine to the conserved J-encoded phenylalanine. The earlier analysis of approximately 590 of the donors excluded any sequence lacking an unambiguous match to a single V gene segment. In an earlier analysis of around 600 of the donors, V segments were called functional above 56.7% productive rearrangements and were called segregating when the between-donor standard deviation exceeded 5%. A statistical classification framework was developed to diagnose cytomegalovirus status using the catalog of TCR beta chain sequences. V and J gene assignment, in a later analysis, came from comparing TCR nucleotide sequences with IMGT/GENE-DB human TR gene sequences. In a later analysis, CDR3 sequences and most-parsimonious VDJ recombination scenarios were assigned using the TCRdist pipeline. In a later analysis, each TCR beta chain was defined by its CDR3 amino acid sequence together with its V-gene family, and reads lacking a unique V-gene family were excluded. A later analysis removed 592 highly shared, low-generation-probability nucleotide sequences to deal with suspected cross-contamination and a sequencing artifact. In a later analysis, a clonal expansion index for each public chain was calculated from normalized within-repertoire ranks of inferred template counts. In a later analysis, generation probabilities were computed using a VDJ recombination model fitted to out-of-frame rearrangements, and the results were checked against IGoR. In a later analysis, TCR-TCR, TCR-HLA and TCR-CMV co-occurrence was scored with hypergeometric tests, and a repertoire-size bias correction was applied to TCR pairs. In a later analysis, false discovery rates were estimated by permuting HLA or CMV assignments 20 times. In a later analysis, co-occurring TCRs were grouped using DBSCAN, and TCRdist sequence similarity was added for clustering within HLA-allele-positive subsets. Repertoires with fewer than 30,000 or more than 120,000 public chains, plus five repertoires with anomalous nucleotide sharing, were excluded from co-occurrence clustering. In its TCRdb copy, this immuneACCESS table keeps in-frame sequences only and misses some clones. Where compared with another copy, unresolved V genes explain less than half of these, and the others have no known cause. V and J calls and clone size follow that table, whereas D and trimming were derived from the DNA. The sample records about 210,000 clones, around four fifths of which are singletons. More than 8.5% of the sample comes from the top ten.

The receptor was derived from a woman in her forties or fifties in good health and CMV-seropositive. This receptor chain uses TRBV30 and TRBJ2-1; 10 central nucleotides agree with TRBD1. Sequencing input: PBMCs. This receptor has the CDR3 CAWSKGQGRKDEQFF. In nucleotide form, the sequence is TGTGCCTGGAGTAAGGGACAGGGGAGGAAAGATGAGCAGTTCTTC.